Listed below are T cell receptor beta chains from one sample, sequenced in a study of blood T cell repertoires in COVID-19. TCRdb's table, derived via immunoSEQ multiplex PCR, lists solely in-frame clones and lacks some. The table lists about 90,000 clones, 85% to 95% of them singletons, with 6.3% in the top ten. The sample comprised peripheral blood. These receptors originate from a woman in her fifties or sixties with active COVID-19. Each CDR3 is given with its conserved first and last residue.

TRBV19	TRBJ2-7	16	CASSDSGGGKPYEQYF
TRBV4-2	TRBJ2-3	16	CASSQDLRSSTDTQYF
TRBV4-2	TRBJ2-7	16	CASSPPGDRGLHEQYF
TRBV4-1	TRBJ2-5	16	CASSQDRGRHQETQYF
TRBV6-5	TRBJ1-6	15	CASRGRTARNSPLHF
TRBV7-2	TRBJ1-5	15	CASSLGGTGGQPQHF
TRBV7-3	TRBJ1-1	13	CASSSDRLAEAFF
TRBV25-1	TRBJ1-1	15	CASSEFHRGNTEAFF
TRBV3-1/TRBV3-2	TRBJ2-1	12	CASSLEGNEQFF
TRBV7-2	TRBJ2-6	15	CASSLGLGEANVLTF
TRBV29-1	TRBJ1-1	13	CSVAAGDFSEAFF
TRBV5-1	TRBJ2-7	15	CASSHGTGPIYEQYF
TRBV7-9	TRBJ2-1	13	CASSLAGGNEQFF
TRBV4-3	TRBJ1-1	17	CASSLHKFEGAPTEAFF
TRBV27	TRBJ2-5	16	CASSLSGGGYQETQYF
TRBV5-1	TRBJ2-7	13	CASSFGQGDEQYF
TRBV20-1	TRBJ2-7	15	CSASHIGQGGYEQYF
TRBV5-1	TRBJ2-3	15	CASSTPQGNTDTQYF
TRBV6-2/TRBV6-3	TRBJ2-5	13	CASSSLEAETQYF
TRBV29-1	TRBJ2-7	14	CSVDLDREGDEQYF
TRBV28	TRBJ1-6	15	CASSSGQGANSPLHF
TRBV7-9	TRBJ1-1	16	CASSPPMRQGITEAFF
TRBV7-2	TRBJ1-1	14	CASSAMKQGTEAFF
TRBV4-3	TRBJ2-5	19	CASSQDRASGGTYQETQYF
TRBV24-1	TRBJ2-2	16	CATSDLSWSNTGELFF
TRBV10-3	TRBJ1-3	16	CAISESMGGSGNTIYF
TRBV24-1	TRBJ1-5	13	CATSDGGDQPQHF
TRBV19	TRBJ2-3	13	CASSLGFTDTQYF
TRBV6-5	TRBJ2-5	15	CASNKQGAGQETQYF
TRBV5-1	TRBJ2-5	14	CASSLVGQQETQYF
TRBV2	TRBJ2-3	16	CASSDEGRTLADTQYF
TRBV5-5	TRBJ2-2	14	CASSPVRATGELFF
TRBV9	TRBJ1-5	14	CASSPQGEGQPQHF
TRBV3-1/TRBV3-2	TRBJ2-4	15	CASSQTGLAKNIQYF
TRBV11-2	TRBJ1-4	15	CASSLASTLGEKLFF
TRBV9	TRBJ1-5	14	CASASDSGNQPQHF
TRBV6-5	TRBJ1-3	16	CASSYSGARSGNTIYF
TRBV11-3	TRBJ1-6	17	CASSSRASADYNSPLHF
TRBV6-5	TRBJ2-1	14	CASSAGRLSNEQFF
TRBV28	TRBJ1-2	13	CASRSQGARGYTF
TRBV6-4	TRBJ2-3	14	CASGAGGGTDTQYF
TRBV6-2/TRBV6-3	TRBJ2-2	15	CASSYAWTGTGELFF
TRBV7-6	TRBJ1-6	13	CASSSVYNSPLHF
TRBV10-3	TRBJ2-7	15	CAISVAGGDVYEQYF
TRBV3-1/TRBV3-2	TRBJ1-2	14	CASSQGTGDYGYTF
TRBV7-2	TRBJ1-4	14	CASSYGHGTGKLFF
TRBV7-9	TRBJ2-7	14	CASSLGQGMNEQYF
TRBV15	TRBJ1-5	15	CATSRDRQGNQPQHF
TRBV27	TRBJ2-3	17	CASSFFGAGGLTDTQYF
TRBV7-9	TRBJ1-4	15	CASSPAGTGYEKLFF
TRBV7-9	TRBJ1-5	13	CASSSDINQPQHF
TRBV4-2	TRBJ2-1	15	CASSQARGIYNEQFF
TRBV25-1	TRBJ2-7	15	CASSDYSVTLYEQYF
TRBV3-1/TRBV3-2	TRBJ1-3	16	CASSHMTGSSGNTIYF
TRBV7-2	TRBJ2-3	15	CASSPPGGSTDTQYF